This T cell receptor beta chain was obtained from a study of radiation and T cells in renal cell carcinoma. Study at large: Nephrectomy followed 15 Gy stereotactic body radiation by 4 weeks.

Germline V gene data show CDR1 as LGHNA and CDR2 as YNFKEQ. The CDR3 extends over 15 amino acids. The trim removed 4 bases at V and 5 bases at J, leaving 10 bases unmatched. Findings and caveats of the study: Top tumor clonotypes rose in blood 2 weeks post-radiation, then contracted.

Points on this clone: Its target is unknown.

Time point denoted: blood 2 weeks post-SBRT. Treatment denoted: 15 Gy SBRT to primary tumor, nephrectomy 4 weeks later. Method: immunoSEQ multiplex PCR; TCRdb's copy keeps in-frame clones and lacks some. The table includes more than 95,000 clones, 81% detected once. V is TRBV4-2 and J is TRBJ2-7, with TRBD1 identical over 8 bases. This sequence originates from a man in his forties or fifties with renal cell carcinoma. The sequences come from blood, collected from a patient whose treatment included radiotherapy and nephrectomy. The CDR3 DNA sequence: TGTGCCAGCAGCCGCGGACAGGGCGGCAAAAACGAGCAGTACTTC. Translation gives CASSRGQGGKNEQYF.